This T cell receptor (beta chain) originates from a study of T cell responses to AZD1222 COVID-19 vaccine. The data were produced by immunoSEQ multiplex PCR, yet TCRdb's version contains in-frame clones alone and is incomplete. The sample holds around 140,000 clones; nearly 95% are singletons and the top ten take approximately 4.9%. Sequenced material: peripheral blood, taken on day 0 of AZD1222 vaccination. The TCR comes from an adult in good health.

CDR3 residues: CASTRRDRDYNEQFF. CDR3 in DNA: TGTGCCAGCACTCGCCGGGACAGGGACTACAATGAGCAGTTCTTC. The genes are TRBV28 and TRBJ2-1; 9 nucleotides agree with TRBD1. The CDR3 sequence is 15 residues long. Germline V gene sequence: CDR1 MDHEN, CDR2 SYDVKM. J lost 3 bases, V lost 7 bases, and 7 bases had no gene match.